The T cell receptor beta chain under discussion was sequenced for a study of response to subunit inactivated influenza vaccine. Study outcomes and limitations: That few new T cells are recruited by each seasonal influenza vaccination was the authors' suggestion.

Only a few counts were recorded for this clonotype. Its antigen is not known. TCRdb ran MiXCR on the RT-PCR reads and lists one entry per CDR3 protein. The data hold about 160,000 distinct CDR3 sequences, with 11% observed a single time. CDR1 and CDR2 from the germline V gene are SGHRS and YFSETQ. Trimming removed 5 bases at V and 1 base at J, with 9 bases between. CDR3 size: 13 residues. The V gene is TRBV5-1, the J gene TRBJ1-1; no definite D call. The receptor was isolated from a man in his fifties who received an inactivated influenza vaccine. The sample was non-naive T cells sorted from PBMCs, taken 45 days after vaccination. The CDR3 bases are TGCGCCAGCAGGGGAGAGGGGAACACTGAAGCTTTCTTT. Amino acid sequence: CASRGEGNTEAFF. Full variable domain (remainder filled in from reference TRBV5-1 and TRBJ1-1): KAGVTQTPRYLIKTRGQQVTLSCSPISGHRSVSWYQQTPGQGLQFLFEYFSETQRNKGNFPGRFSGRQFSNSRSEMNVSTLELGDSALYLCASRGEGNTEAFFGQGTRLTVV.